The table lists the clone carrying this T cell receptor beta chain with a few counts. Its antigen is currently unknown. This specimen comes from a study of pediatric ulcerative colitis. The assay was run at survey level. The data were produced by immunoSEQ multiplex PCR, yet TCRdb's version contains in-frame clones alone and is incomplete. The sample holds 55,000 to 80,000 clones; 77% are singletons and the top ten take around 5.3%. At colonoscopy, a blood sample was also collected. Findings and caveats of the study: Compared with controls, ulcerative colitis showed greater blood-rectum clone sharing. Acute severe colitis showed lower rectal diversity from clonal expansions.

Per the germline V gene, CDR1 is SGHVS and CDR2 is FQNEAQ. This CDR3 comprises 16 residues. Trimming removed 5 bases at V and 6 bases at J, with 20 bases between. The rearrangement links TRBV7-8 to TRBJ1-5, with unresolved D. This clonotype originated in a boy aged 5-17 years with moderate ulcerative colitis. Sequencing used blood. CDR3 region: CASSAVDRLYRQPQHF. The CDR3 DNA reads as TGTGCCAGCAGCGCCGTTGACCGGCTCTATCGTCAGCCCCAGCATTTT.